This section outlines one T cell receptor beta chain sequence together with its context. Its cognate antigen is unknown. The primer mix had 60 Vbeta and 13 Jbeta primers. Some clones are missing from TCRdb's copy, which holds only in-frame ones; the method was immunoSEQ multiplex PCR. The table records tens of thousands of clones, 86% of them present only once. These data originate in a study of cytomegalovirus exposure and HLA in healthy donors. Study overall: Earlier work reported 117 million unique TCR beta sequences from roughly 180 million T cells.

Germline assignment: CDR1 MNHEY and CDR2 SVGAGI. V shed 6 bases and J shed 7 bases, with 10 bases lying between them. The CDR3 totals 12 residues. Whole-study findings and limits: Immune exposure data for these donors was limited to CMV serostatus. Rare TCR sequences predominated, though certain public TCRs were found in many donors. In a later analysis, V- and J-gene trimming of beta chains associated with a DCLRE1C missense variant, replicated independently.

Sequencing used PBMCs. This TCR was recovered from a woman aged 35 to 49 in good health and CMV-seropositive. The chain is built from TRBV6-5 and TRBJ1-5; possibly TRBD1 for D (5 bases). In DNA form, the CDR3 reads TGTGCCAGCAGCCCTCAGGGACAGCCCCAGCATTTT. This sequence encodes CASSPQGQPQHF.